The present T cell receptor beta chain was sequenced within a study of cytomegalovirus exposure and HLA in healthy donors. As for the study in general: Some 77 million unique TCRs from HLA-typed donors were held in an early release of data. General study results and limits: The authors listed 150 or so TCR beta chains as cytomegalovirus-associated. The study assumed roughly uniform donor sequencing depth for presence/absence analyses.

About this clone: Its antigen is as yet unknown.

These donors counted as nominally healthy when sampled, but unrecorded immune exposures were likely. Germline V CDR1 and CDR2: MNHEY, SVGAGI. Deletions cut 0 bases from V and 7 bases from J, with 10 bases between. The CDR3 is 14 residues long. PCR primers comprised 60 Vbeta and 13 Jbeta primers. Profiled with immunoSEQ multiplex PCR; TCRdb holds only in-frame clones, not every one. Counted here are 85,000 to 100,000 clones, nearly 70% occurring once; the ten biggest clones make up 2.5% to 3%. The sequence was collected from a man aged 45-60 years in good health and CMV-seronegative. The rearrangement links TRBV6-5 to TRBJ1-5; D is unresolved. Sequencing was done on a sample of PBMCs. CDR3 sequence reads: CASSYSGSDQPQHF. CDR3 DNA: TGTGCCAGCAGTTACTCGGGCAGTGACCAGCCCCAGCATTTT.